What follows are 8 T cell receptor beta chains derived from one specimen sequenced in a study of shared clonotypes between healthy human individuals. Sequencing used immunoSEQ multiplex PCR; TCRdb keeps in-frame clones, though not all of them. Among approximately 2.5 million clones listed, around 90% were seen once. What was sequenced was naive CD4+ T cells sorted from blood. As to subset: CD45RA+ positively selected. Receptor source: a man younger than 30 in good health.

The J gene is TRBJ2-3, the V gene TRBV5-6; D gene ambiguous. The V end was cut by 3 bases, the J end by 2 bases, with 7 bases between. CDR1 SGHDT and CDR2 YYEEEE come from the germline V gene. CDR3 length equals 13 residues. CDR3 coding DNA: TGTGCCAGCAGCTCAGGATACACAGATACGCAGTATTTT. This gives the protein CASSSGYTDTQYF.

CDR3 residues: CASSQDIGLAGGRGKNIQYF. The CDR3 coding sequence is TGCGCCAGCAGCCAAGATATAGGGCTAGCGGGGGGCCGGGGCAAAAACATTCAGTACTTC. V and J are TRBV4-1 and TRBJ2-4, with 11 bases that match TRBD2. The CDR3 has 20 amino acids. V shed 0 bases, J shed 3 bases, and the junction held 13 bases outside the gene matches. Germline-derived CDR1 and CDR2 are MGHRA and YSYEKL.

The chain couples TRBV7-8 to TRBJ1-5; D may be TRBD1 (5 bases). CDR3 length equals 14 residues. The V gene lost 1 base and the J gene lost 2 bases, with 6 bases spanning the gap. CDR1 and CDR2 (germline): SGHVS, FQNEAQ. CDR3 DNA sequence: TGTGCCAGCAGCTTAGGGGGGGGCAATCAGCCCCAGCATTTT. Protein: CASSLGGGNQPQHF. Using reference TRBV7-8 and TRBJ1-5 for the parts outside the CDR3, the full variable domain is GAGVSQSPRYKVAKRGQDVALRCDPISGHVSLFWYQQALGQGPEFLTYFQNEAQLDKSGLPSDRFFAERPEGSVSTLKIQRTQQEDSAVYLCASSLGGGNQPQHFGDGTRLSIL.

As for this clone: The sample contains more than one DNA sequence encoding this CDR3. The chain employs TRBV5-1 and TRBJ2-1, with unresolved D. CDR1 is SGHRS and CDR2 is YFSETQ in the germline V gene. Trimming removed 4 bases from V and 3 bases from J, with 8 bases in between. This CDR3 region has 13 residues. The CDR3 loop is CASSPGSYNEQFF. The CDR3 DNA follows: TGCGCCAGCAGCCCCGGTAGCTACAATGAGCAGTTCTTC.

The V gene is TRBV6-1, the J gene TRBJ1-6; unclear D gene. CDR1 MNHNS and CDR2 SASEGT come from the germline V gene. The V end lost 2 bases, the J end lost 10 bases, and 12 bases lay between the germline ends. The CDR3 totals 14 residues. The DNA for the CDR3 is TGTGCCAGCAGTGAAACCATAATACGGTCACCCCTCCACTTT. It translates to CASSETIIRSPLHF.

The chain carries TRBV11-2 and TRBJ1-6, with D unresolved. Germline V gene data show CDR1 as SGHAT and CDR2 as FQNNGV. The CDR3 runs 14 residues. Trimming stripped 5 bases from V and 5 bases from J, with 10 bases between. The CDR3 nucleotides read TGTGCCAGCAGCCTCCAGGCGAATAATTCACCCCTCCACTTT. This translates into CASSLQANNSPLHF.

This chain joins TRBV30 and TRBJ2-2, with D perhaps TRBD2 (5 bases). This CDR3 has 14 amino acids. Germline lookup yields CDR1 GTSNPN and CDR2 SVGIG (reference sequence). V shed 1 base and J shed 4 bases, with 10 bases lying between them. CDR3 in amino acids: CAWSGELGTGELFF. CDR3 DNA sequence: TGTGCCTGGAGTGGGGAGTTGGGCACCGGGGAGCTGTTTTTT.

In the case of this clone: A much larger clone differs by one base, so this may be a read error. The sample carries other DNA sequences with the same CDR3. The chain is built from TRBV18 and TRBJ2-3; unclear D gene. This CDR3 is built from 13 residues. The germline gives CDR1 KGHSH, CDR2 LQKENI. V was clipped by 0 bases and J by 3 bases, with 4 bases between them. DNA of the CDR3: TGTGCCAGCTCACCACCGAGTACAGATACGCAGTATTTT. The encoded protein is CASSPPSTDTQYF.